The TCR beta chain under discussion was sequenced for a study of OX40 agonist ivuxolimab in advanced cancers. In the study overall: Averaging roughly 60 years in age, with a range of about 23 to 85, the cohort was about 83% male. Study conclusions and caveats: It was not determined which antigens were specifically recognized by the peripheral T cells that had undergone clonal expansion.

About this clone itself: Its antigen remains unidentified.

The investigators sampled blood at baseline, at cycle 4 day 1, and at cycle 7 day 1. CDR1 and CDR2 from the germline V gene are SGHNT and YYREEE (reference sequence). Germline trimming cut 4 bases from V and 8 bases from J; bases unmatched to any gene: 5. This CDR3 comprises 12 residues. The assay was immunoSEQ multiplex PCR, and TCRdb's table has in-frame clones only and misses some. This table has about 98,000 clones, around 88% appearing once. This specimen was CD4+ or CD8+ T cells sorted from blood, taken in a trial of the OX40 agonist ivuxolimab. This TCR came from an adult with an advanced solid tumor such as melanoma, head and neck, liver or kidney cancer. The V and J genes are TRBV5-4 and TRBJ1-2, with TRBD1 matching over 7 bases. The CDR3 protein is CASSGDRRGYTF. CDR3 DNA: TGTGCCAGCAGCGGGGACAGACGGGGCTACACCTTC.